These 10 T cell receptor beta chains share one sample of origin, sequenced in a study of T cells in Graves' hyperthyroidism and ophthalmopathy. Amplified regions were TCR beta CDR3 sequences from RNA transcripts. Initially, a first-round RT-PCR of the TCR CDR3 employed the HTBI primer set. In TCRdb, the multiplex PCR reads were re-called with MiXCR into one record per CDR3 protein. The data show 350,000 to 400,000 distinct CDR3 sequences, about 18% seen once. The sample consisted of blood. These receptors originate from a woman in her late teens or twenties with Graves' hyperthyroidism.

This clonotype was counted at least ten times. This chain links TRBV12-3 or TRBV12-4 with TRBJ1-2; weak D call: TRBD1 (5 bases). This CDR3 region has 15 residues. Trimming took 8 bases from V and 0 from J, leaving 16 bases between them. CDR3 protein: CASRSWDWANYGYTF. DNA for the CDR3: TGTGCCAGCCGTAGTTGGGACTGGGCTAACTATGGCTACACCTTC.

This clonotype was seen repeatedly, ten times or more. V is TRBV12-3 or TRBV12-4 and J is TRBJ1-1, with D unclear. The V end was cut by 7 bases, the J end by 1 base, with 13 bases between. This CDR3 has 14 amino acids. This CDR3 is CASTRGVENTEAFF. For the CDR3, the DNA is TGTGCCAGCACCCGCGGTGTGGAGAACACTGAAGCTTTCTTT.

Turning to this clonotype: A much larger clone differs by one base, so this may be a read error. The chain uses TRBV28 and TRBJ1-5; D call uncertain. The CDR3 is 10 amino acids. Germline CDR1 MDHEN, CDR2 SYDVKM. Trimming left V 5 bases short and J 5 bases short, with 1 base between. CDR3 coding DNA: TGTGCCAGCAGTGATCAGCCCCAGCATTTT. This encodes CASSDQPQHF.

This clonotype has ten or more counts. The V and J genes are TRBV12-3 or TRBV12-4 and TRBJ1-1; 7 bases align to TRBD1. Trimming at V came to 4 bases and at J to 4 bases, leaving 3 bases not matched to a gene. This CDR3 is 13 amino acids long. The chain's CDR3 is CASSWPGGTEAFF. The CDR3 DNA reads TGTGCCAGCAGTTGGCCAGGGGGCACTGAAGCTTTCTTT.

This clonotype was recorded many times. V usage is TRBV24-1 and J usage is TRBJ2-5; D may be TRBD1 or TRBD2 (5 bases each). V was trimmed by 4 bases and J by 0 bases, leaving 11 bases between them. The CDR3 spans 15 residues. Per germline, CDR1 KGHDR and CDR2 SFDVKD. The CDR3 spells CATSDPGTNQETQYF. CDR3 coding DNA: TGTGCCACCAGTGACCCCGGGACCAACCAAGAGACCCAGTACTTC.

This clonotype was seen repeatedly, ten times or more. J is TRBJ2-5 and V is TRBV30; D is undetermined. In germline, CDR1 is GTSNPN, CDR2 SVGIG (reference sequence). This CDR3 has 14 amino acids. V was trimmed by 3 bases and J by 5 bases, leaving 16 bases between them. The CDR3 nucleotides are TGTGCCTGGAGCGAGTTAAGGGCCGGGGAGACCCAGTACTTC. Protein: CAWSELRAGETQYF. The whole variable domain, remainder taken from reference TRBV30 and TRBJ2-5, is SQTIHQWPATLVQPVGSPLSLECTVEGTSNPNLYWYRQAAGRGLQLLFYSVGIGQISSEVPQNLSASRPQDRQFILSSKKLLLSDSGFYLCAWSELRAGETQYFGPGTRLLVL.

This clonotype was found many times. In DNA, the CDR3 is TGTGCCAGCTCACGGGCAGAGAGGTCCTACGAGCAGTACTTC. Protein product: CASSRAERSYEQYF. The chain couples TRBV18 to TRBJ2-7, with D unclear. The CDR3 has 14 residues. CDR1 is KGHSH, CDR2 LQKENI, per germline. Trimming took 4 bases from V and 1 from J, leaving 11 bases between them.

This clonotype was seen repeatedly, ten times or more. The V call is TRBV30, the J call TRBJ1-1; D possibly corresponds to TRBD1 (5 bases). The germline V gene encodes CDR1 GTSNPN and CDR2 SVGIG (reference sequence). V was pared by 0 bases and J by 3 bases, with 20 bases between. The CDR3 runs 17 residues. CDR3 protein: CAWSVFPGRRGDTEAFF. The DNA for the CDR3 is TGTGCCTGGAGTGTATTCCCGGGTCGGCGGGGGGACACTGAAGCTTTCTTT.

This clonotype was recorded many times. The gene calls are TRBV12-3 or TRBV12-4 and TRBJ2-4, with a weak D call TRBD2 (7 bases). V lost 6 bases to trimming and J lost 8 bases, with 14 bases between them. The CDR3 is 13 residues long. The CDR3 DNA reads TGTGCCAGCAGGCCACTAGGGGGGGACATTCAGTACTTC. Encoded protein: CASRPLGGDIQYF.

The table lists this clonotype with many counts. The gene calls are TRBV6-1 and TRBJ1-2; no clear D. The CDR3 covers 13 residues. Germline-derived CDR1 and CDR2 are MNHNS and SASEGT. The V gene lost 0 bases and the J gene lost 4 bases, with 6 bases spanning the gap. As DNA, the CDR3 is TGTGCCAGCAGTGAAGCTTATGCCTATGGCTACACCTTC. Its protein is CASSEAYAYGYTF.